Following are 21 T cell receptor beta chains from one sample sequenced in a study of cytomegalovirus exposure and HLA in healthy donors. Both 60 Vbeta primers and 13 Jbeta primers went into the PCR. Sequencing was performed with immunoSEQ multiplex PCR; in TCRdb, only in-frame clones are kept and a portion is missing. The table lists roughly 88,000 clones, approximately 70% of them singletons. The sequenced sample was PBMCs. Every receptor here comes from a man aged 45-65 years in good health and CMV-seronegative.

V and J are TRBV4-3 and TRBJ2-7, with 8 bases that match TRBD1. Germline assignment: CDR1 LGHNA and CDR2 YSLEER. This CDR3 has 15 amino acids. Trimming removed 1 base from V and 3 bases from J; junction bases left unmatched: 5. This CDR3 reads CASSQGTGLGYEQYF. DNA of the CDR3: TGCGCCAGCAGCCAAGGGACAGGGCTAGGCTACGAGCAGTACTTC.

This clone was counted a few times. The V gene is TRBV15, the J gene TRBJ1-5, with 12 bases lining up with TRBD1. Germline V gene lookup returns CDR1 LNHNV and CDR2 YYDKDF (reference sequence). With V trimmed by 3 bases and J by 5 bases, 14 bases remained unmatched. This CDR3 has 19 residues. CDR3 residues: CATSSPPGTGGDRHQPQHF. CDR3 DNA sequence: TGTGCCACCAGCAGCCCCCCAGGGACAGGGGGCGATCGGCATCAGCCCCAGCATTTT.

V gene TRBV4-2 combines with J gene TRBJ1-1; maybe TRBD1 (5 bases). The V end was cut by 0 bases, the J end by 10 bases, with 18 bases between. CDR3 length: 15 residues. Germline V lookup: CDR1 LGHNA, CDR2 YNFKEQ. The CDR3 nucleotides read TGTGCCAGCAGCCAAGATATGGGGGGATTGGATCGAGCTTTCTTT. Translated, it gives CASSQDMGGLDRAFF.

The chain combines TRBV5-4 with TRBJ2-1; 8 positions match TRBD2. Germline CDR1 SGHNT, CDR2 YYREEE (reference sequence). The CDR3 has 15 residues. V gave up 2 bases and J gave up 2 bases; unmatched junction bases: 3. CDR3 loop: CASSFYGGAYNEQFF. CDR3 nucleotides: TGTGCCAGCAGCTTTTACGGGGGGGCCTACAATGAGCAGTTCTTC.

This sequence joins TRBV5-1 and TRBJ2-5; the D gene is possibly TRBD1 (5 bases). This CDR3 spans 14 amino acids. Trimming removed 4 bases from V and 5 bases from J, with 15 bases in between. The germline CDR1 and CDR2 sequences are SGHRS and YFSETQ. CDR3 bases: TGCGCCAGCAGCACAGGACCCGCGAGGGAGACCCAGTACTTC. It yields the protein CASSTGPARETQYF.

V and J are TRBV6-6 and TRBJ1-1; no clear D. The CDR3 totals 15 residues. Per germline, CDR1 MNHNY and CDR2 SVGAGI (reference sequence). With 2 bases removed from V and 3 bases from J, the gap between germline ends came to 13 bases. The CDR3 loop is CASSYGWARDTEAFF. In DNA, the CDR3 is TGTGCCAGCAGTTACGGTTGGGCGCGGGACACTGAAGCTTTCTTT.

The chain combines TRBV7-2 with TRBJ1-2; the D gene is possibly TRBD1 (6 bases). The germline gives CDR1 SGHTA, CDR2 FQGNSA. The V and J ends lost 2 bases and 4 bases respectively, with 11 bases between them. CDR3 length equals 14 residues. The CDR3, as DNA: TGTGCCAGCAGCTTAAGAGGGGGAGCCTATGGCTACACCTTC. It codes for CASSLRGGAYGYTF.

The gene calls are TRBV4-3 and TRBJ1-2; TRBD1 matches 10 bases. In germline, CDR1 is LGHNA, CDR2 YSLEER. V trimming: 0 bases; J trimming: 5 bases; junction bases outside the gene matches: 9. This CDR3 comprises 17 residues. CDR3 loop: CASSQDRTRTGGYGYTF. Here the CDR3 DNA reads TGCGCCAGCAGCCAAGATCGAACCCGGACAGGGGGGTATGGCTACACCTTC.

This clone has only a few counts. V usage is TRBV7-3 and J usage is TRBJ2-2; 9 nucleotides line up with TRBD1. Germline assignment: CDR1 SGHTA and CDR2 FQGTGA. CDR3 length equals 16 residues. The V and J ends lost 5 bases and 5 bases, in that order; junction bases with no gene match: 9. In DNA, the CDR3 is TGTGCCAGCAGCCCGACCGGGACAGGGCGTACCGGGGAGCTGTTTTTT. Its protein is CASSPTGTGRTGELFF.

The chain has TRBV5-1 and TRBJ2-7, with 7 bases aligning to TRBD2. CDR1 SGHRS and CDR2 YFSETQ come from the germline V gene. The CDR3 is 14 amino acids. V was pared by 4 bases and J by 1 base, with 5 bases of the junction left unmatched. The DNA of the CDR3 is TGCGCCAGCAGCCCGACAGCGGGATCCTACGAGCAGTACGTC. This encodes CASSPTAGSYEQYV.

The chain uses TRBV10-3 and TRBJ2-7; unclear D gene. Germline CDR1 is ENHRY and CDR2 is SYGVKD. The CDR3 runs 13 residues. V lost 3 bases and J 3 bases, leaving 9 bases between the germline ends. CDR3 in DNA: TGTGCCATCAGTGAAACGCAGGACTACGAGCAGTACTTC. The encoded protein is CAISETQDYEQYF.

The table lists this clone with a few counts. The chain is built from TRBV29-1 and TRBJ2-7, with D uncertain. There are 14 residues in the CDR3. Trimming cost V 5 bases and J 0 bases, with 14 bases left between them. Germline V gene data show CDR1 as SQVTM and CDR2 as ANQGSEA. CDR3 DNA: TGCAGCGTTAGACCTAGACTGGCCTCCTACGAGCAGTACTTC. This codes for CSVRPRLASYEQYF.

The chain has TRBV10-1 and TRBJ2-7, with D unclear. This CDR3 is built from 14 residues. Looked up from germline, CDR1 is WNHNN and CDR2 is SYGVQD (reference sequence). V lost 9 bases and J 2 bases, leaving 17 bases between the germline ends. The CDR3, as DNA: TGCGCCAGAGCGAGCTGGCCGGAAACCTACGAGCAGTACGTC. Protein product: CARASWPETYEQYV.

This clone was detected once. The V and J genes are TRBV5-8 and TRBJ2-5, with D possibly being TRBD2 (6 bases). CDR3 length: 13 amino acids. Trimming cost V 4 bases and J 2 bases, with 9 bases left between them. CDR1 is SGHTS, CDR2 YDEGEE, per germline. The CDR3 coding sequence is TGTGCCAGCAGCCCGGAGGGTCAAGAGACCCAGTACTTC. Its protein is CASSPEGQETQYF.

The CDR3 nucleotides read TGTGCCAGCAGCTTAGAGGGCGACGAGCAGTACTTC. This gives the protein CASSLEGDEQYF. The chain combines TRBV11-3 with TRBJ2-7, with D uncertain. The V gene lost 0 bases and the J gene lost 5 bases, with 5 bases spanning the gap. The CDR3 is 12 amino acids. CDR1 SGHNT and CDR2 YENEEA come from the germline V gene.

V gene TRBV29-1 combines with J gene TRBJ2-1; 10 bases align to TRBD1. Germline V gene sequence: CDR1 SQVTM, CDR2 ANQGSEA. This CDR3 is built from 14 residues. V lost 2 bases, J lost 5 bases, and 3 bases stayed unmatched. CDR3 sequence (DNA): TGCAGCGTTGAAAGACAGGGGGCGAACAATGAGCAGTTCTTC. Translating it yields CSVERQGANNEQFF.

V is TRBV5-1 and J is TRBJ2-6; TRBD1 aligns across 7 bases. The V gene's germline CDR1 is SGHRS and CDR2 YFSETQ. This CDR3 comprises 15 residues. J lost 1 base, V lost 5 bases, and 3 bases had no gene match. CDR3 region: CASRSTGSGANVLTF. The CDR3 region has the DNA TGCGCCAGCAGGTCGACAGGGTCTGGGGCCAACGTCCTGACTTTC.

CDR3: CASSGRRGQGGFGAFF. The CDR3 bases are TGTGCCAGCAGCGGCAGAAGGGGCCAGGGGGGTTTCGGAGCTTTCTTT. The chain employs TRBV11-2 and TRBJ1-1; the match to TRBD1 covers 7 bases. The length of the CDR3 is 16 residues. The V gene end was trimmed by 5 bases and the J gene end by 10 bases; junction bases not matched to a gene: 19. Germline-derived CDR1 and CDR2 are SGHAT and FQNNGV. Using reference TRBV11-2 and TRBJ1-1 for the parts outside the CDR3, the full variable domain is EAGVAQSPRYKIIEKRQSVAFWCNPISGHATLYWYQQILGQGPKLLIQFQNNGVVDDSQLPKDRFSAERLKGVDSTLKIQPAKLEDSAVYLCASSGRRGQGGFGAFFGQGTRLTVV.

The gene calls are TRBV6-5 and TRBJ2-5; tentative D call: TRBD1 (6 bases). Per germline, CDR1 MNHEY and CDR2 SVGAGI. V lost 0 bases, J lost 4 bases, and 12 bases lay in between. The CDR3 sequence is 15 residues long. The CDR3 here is CASSYSRTRGETQYF. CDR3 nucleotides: TGTGCCAGCAGTTACTCGCGAACCAGGGGAGAGACCCAGTACTTC.

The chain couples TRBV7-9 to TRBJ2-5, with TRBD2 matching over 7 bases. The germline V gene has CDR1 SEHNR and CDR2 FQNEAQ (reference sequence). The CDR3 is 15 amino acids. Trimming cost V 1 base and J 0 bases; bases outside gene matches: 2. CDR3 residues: CASSLGLADQETQYF. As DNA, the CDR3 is TGTGCCAGCAGCTTAGGGCTAGCGGACCAAGAGACCCAGTACTTC. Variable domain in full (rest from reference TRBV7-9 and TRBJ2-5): DTGVSQNPRHKITKRGQNVTFRCDPISEHNRLYWYRQTLGQGPEFLTYFQNEAQLEKSRLLSDRFSAERPKGSFSTLEIQRTEQGDSAMYLCASSLGLADQETQYFGPGTRLLVL.

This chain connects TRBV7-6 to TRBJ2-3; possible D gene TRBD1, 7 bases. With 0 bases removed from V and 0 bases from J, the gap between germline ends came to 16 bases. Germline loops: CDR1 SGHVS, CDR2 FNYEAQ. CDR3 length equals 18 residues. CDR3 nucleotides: TGTGCCAGCAGCTTAGCGAGGAGGGGGCCTATGAGCACAGATACGCAGTATTTT. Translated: CASSLARRGPMSTDTQYF.